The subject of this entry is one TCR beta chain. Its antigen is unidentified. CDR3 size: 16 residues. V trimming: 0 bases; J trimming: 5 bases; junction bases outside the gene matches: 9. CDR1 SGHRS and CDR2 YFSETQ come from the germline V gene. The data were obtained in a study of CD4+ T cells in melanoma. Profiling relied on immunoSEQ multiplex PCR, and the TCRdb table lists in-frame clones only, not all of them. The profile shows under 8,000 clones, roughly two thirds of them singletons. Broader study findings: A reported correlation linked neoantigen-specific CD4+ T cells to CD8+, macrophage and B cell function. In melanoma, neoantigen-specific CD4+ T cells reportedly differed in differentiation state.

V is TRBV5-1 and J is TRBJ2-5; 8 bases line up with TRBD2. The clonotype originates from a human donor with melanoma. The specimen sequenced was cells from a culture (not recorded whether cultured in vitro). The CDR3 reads CASSLGLAGGGETQYF. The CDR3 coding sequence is TGCGCCAGCAGCTTGGGCCTGGCGGGAGGTGGGGAGACCCAGTACTTC.